The T cell receptor (beta chain) under discussion was sequenced for a study of T-cell memory formation after mild COVID-19. The study, taken as a whole, reports: While clones contracting from day 15 to 85 were balanced between CD4 and CD8, later expanders leaned CD4+.

This clonotype was detected only a few times. Its antigen is unidentified. Germline V lookup: CDR1 MNHEY, CDR2 SVGEGT. The V segment lost 5 bases and the J segment 2 bases; nucleotides outside the gene matches: 9. CDR3 length: 19 residues. TCRdb reprocessed the 5' RACE reads with MiXCR, giving one entry per CDR3 protein. The data show around 370,000 distinct CDR3 sequences, roughly 21% seen once. This sequence originates from an adult woman who had mild COVID-19 (a few samples of this study predate the infection). Cell type and time point are not known. The material sequenced was PBMCs or a T cell subset sorted from them (not recorded which). The chain links TRBV6-2 or TRBV6-3 to TRBJ2-1; TRBD2 aligns across 16 bases. This CDR3 is CASSEGTSGRGRTYNEQFF. For the CDR3, the DNA is TGTGCCAGCAGTGAAGGGACTAGCGGGAGGGGCCGCACCTACAATGAGCAGTTCTTC.